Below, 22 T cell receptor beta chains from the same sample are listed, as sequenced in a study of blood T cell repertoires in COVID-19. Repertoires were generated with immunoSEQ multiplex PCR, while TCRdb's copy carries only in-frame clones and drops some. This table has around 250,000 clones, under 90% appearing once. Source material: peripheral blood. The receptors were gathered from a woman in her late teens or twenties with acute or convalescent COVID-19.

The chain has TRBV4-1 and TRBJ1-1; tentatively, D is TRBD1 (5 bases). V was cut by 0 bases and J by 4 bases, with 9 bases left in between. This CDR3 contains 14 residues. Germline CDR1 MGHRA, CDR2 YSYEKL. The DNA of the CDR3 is TGCGCCAGCAGCCAAGATCCCGACAGCACTGAAGCTTTCTTT. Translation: CASSQDPDSTEAFF.

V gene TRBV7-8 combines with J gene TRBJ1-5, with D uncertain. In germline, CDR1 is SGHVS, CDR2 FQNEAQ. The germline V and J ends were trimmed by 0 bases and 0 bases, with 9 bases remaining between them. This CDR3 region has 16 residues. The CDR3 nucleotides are TGTGCCAGCAGCTTAGCGGCGGGGATTAGCAATCAGCCCCAGCATTTT. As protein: CASSLAAGISNQPQHF.

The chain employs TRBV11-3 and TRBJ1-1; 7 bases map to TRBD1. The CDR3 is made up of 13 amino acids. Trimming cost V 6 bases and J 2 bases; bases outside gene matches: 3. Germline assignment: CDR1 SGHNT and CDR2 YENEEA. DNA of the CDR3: TGTGCCAGCAGAGGACAGGAAAACACTGAAGCTTTCTTT. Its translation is CASRGQENTEAFF. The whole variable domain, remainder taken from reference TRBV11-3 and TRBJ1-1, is EAGVVQSPRYKIIEKKQPVAFWCNPISGHNTLYWYLQNLGQGPELLIRYENEEAVDDSQLPKDRFSAERLKGVDSTLKIQPAELGDSAVYLCASRGQENTEAFFGQGTRLTVV.

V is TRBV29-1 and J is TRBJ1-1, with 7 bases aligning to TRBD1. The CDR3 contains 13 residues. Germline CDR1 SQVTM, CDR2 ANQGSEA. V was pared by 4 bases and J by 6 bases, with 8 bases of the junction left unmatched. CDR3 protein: CSVARDSFPEAFF. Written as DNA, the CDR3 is TGCAGCGTTGCCCGGGACAGTTTCCCTGAAGCTTTCTTT.

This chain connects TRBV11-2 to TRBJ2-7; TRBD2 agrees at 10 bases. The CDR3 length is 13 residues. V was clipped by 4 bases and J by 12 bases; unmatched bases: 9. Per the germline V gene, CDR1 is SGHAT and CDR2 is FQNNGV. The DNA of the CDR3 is TGTGCCAGCAGCTCAGATACTAGCGGGGCGAGGTACTTC. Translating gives CASSSDTSGARYF.

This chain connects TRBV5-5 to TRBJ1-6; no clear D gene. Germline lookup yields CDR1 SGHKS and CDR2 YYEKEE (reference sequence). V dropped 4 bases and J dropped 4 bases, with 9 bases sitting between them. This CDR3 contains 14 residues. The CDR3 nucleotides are TGTGCCAGCAGCCGCACAGATTATAATTCACCCCTCCACTTT. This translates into CASSRTDYNSPLHF.

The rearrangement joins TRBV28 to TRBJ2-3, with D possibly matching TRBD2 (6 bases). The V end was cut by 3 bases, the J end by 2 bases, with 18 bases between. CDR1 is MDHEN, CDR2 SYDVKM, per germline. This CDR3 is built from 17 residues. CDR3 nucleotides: TGTGCCAGCAGTTTCCTTCTAGTAGCGGACCTCACAGATACGCAGTATTTT. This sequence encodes CASSFLLVADLTDTQYF.

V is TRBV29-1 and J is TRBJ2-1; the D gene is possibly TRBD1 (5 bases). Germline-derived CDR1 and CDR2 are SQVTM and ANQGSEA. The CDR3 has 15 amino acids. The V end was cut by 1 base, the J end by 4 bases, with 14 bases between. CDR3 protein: CSVEATDSLYNEQFF. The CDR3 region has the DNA TGCAGCGTTGAAGCCACTGACAGCCTATACAATGAGCAGTTCTTC.

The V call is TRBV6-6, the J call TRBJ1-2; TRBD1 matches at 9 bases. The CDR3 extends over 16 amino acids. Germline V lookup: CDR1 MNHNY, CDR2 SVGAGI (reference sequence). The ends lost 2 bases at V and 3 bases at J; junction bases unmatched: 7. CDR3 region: CASSYLHRQGDYGYTF. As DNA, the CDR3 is TGTGCCAGCAGTTACCTACATCGACAGGGGGACTATGGCTACACCTTC.

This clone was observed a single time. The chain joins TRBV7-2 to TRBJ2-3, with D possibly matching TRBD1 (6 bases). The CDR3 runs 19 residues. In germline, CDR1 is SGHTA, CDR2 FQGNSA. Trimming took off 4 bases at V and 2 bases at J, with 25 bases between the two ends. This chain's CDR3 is CASSSPDRHSRRNTDTQYF. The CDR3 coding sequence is TGTGCCAGCAGCTCACCGGACAGACACTCCCGAAGGAACACAGATACGCAGTATTTT.

The CDR3 region is CASRSGTSGSDEQFF. CDR3 in DNA: TGTGCCAGCAGATCCGGGACTAGCGGGAGTGATGAGCAGTTCTTC. The rearrangement uses TRBV2 and TRBJ2-1, with 14 positions matching TRBD2. The CDR3 is made up of 15 amino acids. CDR1 SNHLY and CDR2 FYNNEI come from the germline V gene. V dropped 6 bases and J dropped 8; count of bases not matched to a gene: 6.

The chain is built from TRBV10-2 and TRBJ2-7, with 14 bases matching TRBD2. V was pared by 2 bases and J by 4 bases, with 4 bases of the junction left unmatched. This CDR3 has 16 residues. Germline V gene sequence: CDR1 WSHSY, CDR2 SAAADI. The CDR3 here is CASSEAGTSGSYEQYF. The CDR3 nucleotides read TGCGCCAGCAGTGAGGCAGGGACTAGCGGGAGTTACGAGCAGTACTTC.

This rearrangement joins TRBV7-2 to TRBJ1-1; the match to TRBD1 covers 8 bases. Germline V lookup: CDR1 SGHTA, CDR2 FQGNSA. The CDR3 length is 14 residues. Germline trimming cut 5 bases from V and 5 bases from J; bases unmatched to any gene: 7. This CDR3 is CASSITGGLTEAFF. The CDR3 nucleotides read TGTGCCAGCAGCATAACAGGGGGTTTAACTGAAGCTTTCTTT.

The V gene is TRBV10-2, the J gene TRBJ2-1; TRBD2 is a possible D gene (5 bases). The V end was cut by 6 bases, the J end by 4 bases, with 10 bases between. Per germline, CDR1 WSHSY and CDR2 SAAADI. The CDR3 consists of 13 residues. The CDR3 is CASRPDWYNEQFF. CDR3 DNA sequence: TGCGCCAGCAGGCCGGACTGGTACAATGAGCAGTTCTTC.

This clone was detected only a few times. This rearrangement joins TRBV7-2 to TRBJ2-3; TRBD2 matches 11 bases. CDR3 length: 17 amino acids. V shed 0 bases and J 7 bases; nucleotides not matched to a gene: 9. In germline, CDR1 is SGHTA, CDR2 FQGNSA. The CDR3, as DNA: TGTGCCAGCAGCTTAGCCCTAGCGGGAGGTAGTTTGAATACGCAGTATTTT. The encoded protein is CASSLALAGGSLNTQYF.

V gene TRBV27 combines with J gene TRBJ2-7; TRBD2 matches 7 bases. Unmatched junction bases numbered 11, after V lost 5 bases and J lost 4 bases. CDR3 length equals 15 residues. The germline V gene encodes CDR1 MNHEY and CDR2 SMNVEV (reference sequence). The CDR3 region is CASSPTERLAYEQYF. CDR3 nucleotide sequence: TGTGCCAGCAGTCCAACCGAAAGACTAGCTTACGAGCAGTACTTC.

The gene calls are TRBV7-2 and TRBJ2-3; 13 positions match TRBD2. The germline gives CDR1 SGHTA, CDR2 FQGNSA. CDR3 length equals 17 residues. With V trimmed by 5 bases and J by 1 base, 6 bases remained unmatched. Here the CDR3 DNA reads TGTGCCAGCAGCGTCCCACTAGCGGGAGGGGGCACAGATACGCAGTATTTT. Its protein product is CASSVPLAGGGTDTQYF.

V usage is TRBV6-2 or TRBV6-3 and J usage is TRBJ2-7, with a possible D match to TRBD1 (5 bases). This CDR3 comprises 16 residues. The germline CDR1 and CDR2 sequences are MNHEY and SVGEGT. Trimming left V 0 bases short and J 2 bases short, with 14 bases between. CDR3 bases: TGTGCCAGCAGTTACTCGGGATCAGGGTTTCCCTACGAGCAGTACTTC. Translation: CASSYSGSGFPYEQYF.

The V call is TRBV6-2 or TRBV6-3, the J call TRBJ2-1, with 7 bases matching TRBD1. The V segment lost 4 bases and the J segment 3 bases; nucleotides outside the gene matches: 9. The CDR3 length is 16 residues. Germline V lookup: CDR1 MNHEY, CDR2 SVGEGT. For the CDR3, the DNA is TGTGCCAGCAGTTTTCACCCCCGGGACAGCTACAATGAGCAGTTCTTC. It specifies CASSFHPRDSYNEQFF.

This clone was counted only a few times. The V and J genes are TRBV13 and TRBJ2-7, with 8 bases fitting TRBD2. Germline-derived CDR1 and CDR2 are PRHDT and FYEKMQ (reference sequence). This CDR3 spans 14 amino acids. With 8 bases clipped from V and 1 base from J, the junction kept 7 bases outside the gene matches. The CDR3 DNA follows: TGTGCCAGCGGGCTGGGACTAGGGTCCTACGAGCAGTACTTC. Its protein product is CASGLGLGSYEQYF.

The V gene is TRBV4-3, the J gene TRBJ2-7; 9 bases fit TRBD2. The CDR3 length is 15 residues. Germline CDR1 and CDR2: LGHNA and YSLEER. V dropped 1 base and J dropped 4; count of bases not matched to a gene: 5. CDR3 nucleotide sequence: TGCGCCAGCAGCCAAGCACTAGCGGGTGTTTACGAGCAGTACTTC. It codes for CASSQALAGVYEQYF.

CDR3 bases: TGTGCCATCAGTGAGTCGGCCCCCCGCGGGCAGTACTTC. As protein: CAISESAPRGQYF. This chain uses TRBV10-3 with TRBJ2-7; D unresolved. V lost 0 bases and J 9 bases, leaving 12 bases between the germline ends. Germline CDR1 and CDR2: ENHRY and SYGVKD. The CDR3 is made up of 13 amino acids.